This T cell receptor beta chain was documented in a study of T cells in Graves' hyperthyroidism and ophthalmopathy. Overall study: Peripheral blood was drawn at first diagnosis, prior to all treatment. Study-level findings and limits: Blood also contained most expanded thyroid clonotypes above 0.001.

To note about this clonotype: Its antigen is unidentified.

Exclusion criteria comprised uncontrolled infection, other autoimmune disease, pregnancy or lactation. CDR1 is MNHEY, CDR2 SVGEGT, per germline. The CDR3 is 17 residues long. The trim removed 2 bases at V and 8 bases at J, leaving 15 bases unmatched. The CDR3 regions of TCR beta were amplified from RNA transcripts. RT-PCR in the first round (using the HTBI primer set) targeted the TCR CDR3. TCRdb re-called the multiplex PCR reads with MiXCR, one entry per CDR3 protein. The table lists around 600,000 distinct CDR3 sequences, around 13% of them singletons. This clonotype was sampled from a woman aged 50 to 60 with Graves' ophthalmopathy. The chain uses TRBV6-2 or TRBV6-3 and TRBJ2-1; 7 positions agree with TRBD2. The sample comprised blood. The CDR3 is CASSYGGVGTMIDEQFF. In DNA, the CDR3 is TGTGCCAGCAGTTACGGAGGGGTAGGGACTATGATCGATGAGCAGTTCTTC.